What follows are 15 T cell receptor beta chains derived from one specimen sequenced in a study of blood T cell repertoires in COVID-19. The protocol was immunoSEQ multiplex PCR, while the TCRdb copy is restricted to in-frame clones and leaves out a portion. The data show around 420,000 clones, roughly 86% seen once. Sequencing was done on a sample of PBMCs or T cells enriched from blood (not recorded which). Receptor source: a woman aged 40 to 49 with acute COVID-19.

On this clone itself: At one end, the junction sequence differs from germline, possibly due to a read error. The V gene is TRBV10-2, the J gene TRBJ1-2; TRBD1 is a possible D gene (5 bases). The CDR3 contains 15 residues. The germline V gene encodes CDR1 WSHSY and CDR2 SAAADI. In DNA, the CDR3 is TGCGCCAGCAGTAAGTCGCCAGGGACTAACTATGGCTACACCTTC. It encodes CASSKSPGTNYGYTF.

Only one count was recorded for this clone. This rearrangement joins TRBV7-8 to TRBJ1-5; the D gene is possibly TRBD1 (6 bases). Trimming stripped 4 bases from V and 7 bases from J, with 29 bases between. The CDR3 loop spans 19 amino acids. CDR1 SGHVS and CDR2 FQNEAQ come from the germline V gene. CDR3 in DNA: TGTGCCAGCAGCTATGCACGAGGGACAACGAAAGGTCCCCCCCAGCCCCAGCATTTT. Protein product: CASSYARGTTKGPPQPQHF.

This clone was recorded once. Here the CDR3 reads CASSIKGGGDGDTQYF. The CDR3, as DNA: TGTGCCAGTAGTATAAAGGGTGGGGGGGATGGAGATACGCAGTATTTT. V and J are TRBV19 and TRBJ2-3; 7 positions agree with TRBD2. The CDR3 runs 16 residues. The junction had 10 bases not matched to a gene; V was cut back by 2 bases and J by 5 bases. Germline loops: CDR1 LNHDA, CDR2 SQIVND (reference sequence).

This chain connects TRBV6-5 to TRBJ2-1; tentative D call: TRBD1 (6 bases). Trimming removed 4 bases at V and 4 bases at J, with 17 bases between. The CDR3 runs 16 residues. The germline gives CDR1 MNHEY, CDR2 SVGAGI. CDR3 region: CASSSRSTGGYNEQFF. Written as DNA, the CDR3 is TGTGCCAGCAGTTCGCGTTCGACAGGTGGATACAATGAGCAGTTCTTC.

V usage is TRBV6-5 and J usage is TRBJ2-7; a possible D gene is TRBD2 (5 bases). This CDR3 contains 13 residues. Germline loops: CDR1 MNHEY, CDR2 SVGAGI. V was clipped by 7 bases and J by 7 bases, with 17 bases between them. The CDR3 nucleotides are TGTGCCAGCACCTTCACGGACCCGGGGGAGCAGTACTTC. This encodes CASTFTDPGEQYF.

V gene TRBV5-1 combines with J gene TRBJ2-1, with TRBD1 matching over 10 bases. Germline V lookup: CDR1 SGHRS, CDR2 YFSETQ. The CDR3 sequence is 15 residues long. V was pared by 2 bases and J by 7 bases, with 6 bases of the junction left unmatched. CDR3 nucleotides: TGCGCCAGCAGCTTCGGGACAGGGGTGAGAAATGAGCAGTTCTTC. It specifies CASSFGTGVRNEQFF.

The chain recombines TRBV6-5 with TRBJ1-5; D is uncertain. The V and J ends lost 6 bases and 4 bases respectively, with 7 bases between them. The length of the CDR3 is 12 residues. Germline CDR1 reads MNHEY; CDR2 reads SVGAGI. The CDR3 nucleotides read TGTGCCAGCAGGTTCGGGAATCAGCCCCAGCATTTT. It codes for CASRFGNQPQHF.

Only one count was recorded for this clone. The genes are TRBV7-7 and TRBJ2-1; 14 bases fit TRBD2. The germline V gene has CDR1 SSHAT and CDR2 FNYEAQ (reference sequence). The CDR3 extends over 13 amino acids. V trimming: 5 bases; J trimming: 13 bases; junction bases outside the gene matches: 4. CDR3 in amino acids: CASSLGLAGGQFF. The CDR3 bases are TGTGCCAGCAGCCTAGGACTAGCGGGGGGCCAGTTCTTC.

The chain couples TRBV9 to TRBJ1-2; D perhaps matches TRBD1 (5 bases). The germline V and J ends were trimmed by 3 bases and 3 bases, with 12 bases remaining between them. Germline V gene sequence: CDR1 SGDLS, CDR2 YYNGEE. CDR3 length equals 14 residues. For the CDR3, the DNA is TGTGCCAGCAGCGGCCTCCAGGGATACTATGGCTACACCTTC. Amino acids: CASSGLQGYYGYTF. Supplemented by reference TRBV9 and TRBJ1-2, the full variable domain reads DSGVTQTPKHLITATGQRVTLRCSPRSGDLSVYWYQQSLDQGLQFLIQYYNGEERAKGNILERFSAQQFPDLHSELNLSSLELGDSALYFCASSGLQGYYGYTFGSGTRLTVV.

The chain combines TRBV5-8 with TRBJ2-7, with 8 bases lining up with TRBD1. V shed 4 bases, J shed 5 bases, and the junction held 11 bases outside the gene matches. Germline CDR1 and CDR2: SGHTS and YDEGEE. This CDR3 comprises 15 residues. The CDR3 DNA reads TGTGCCAGCAGCCCGCACTACAGGGGGGCGAACGAGCAGTACTTC. Protein product: CASSPHYRGANEQYF.

The chain links TRBV19 to TRBJ2-2; 7 nucleotides line up with TRBD2. Germline lookup yields CDR1 LNHDA and CDR2 SQIVND (reference sequence). CDR3 length equals 19 residues. The V segment lost 3 bases and the J segment 2 bases; nucleotides outside the gene matches: 15. DNA of the CDR3: TGTGCCAGTAGTATTATCCTCCCGGGACTACCCTTCAACACCGGGGAGCTGTTTTTT. Its protein is CASSIILPGLPFNTGELFF. Combining the CDR3 with reference TRBV19 and TRBJ2-2 gives the whole variable domain DGGITQSPKYLFRKEGQNVTLSCEQNLNHDAMYWYRQDPGQGLRLIYYSQIVNDFQKGDIAEGYSVSREKKESFPLTVTSAQKNPTAFYLCASSIILPGLPFNTGELFFGEGSRLTVL.

The rearrangement links TRBV14 to TRBJ2-3; possibly TRBD2 for D (6 bases). Trimming cost V 3 bases and J 0 bases, with 10 bases left between them. Looked up from germline, CDR1 is SGHDN and CDR2 is FVKESK. The CDR3 covers 15 residues. The CDR3: CASSQGGPSTDTQYF. CDR3 coding DNA: TGTGCCAGCAGCCAGGGGGGACCTAGCACAGATACGCAGTATTTT. The full variable domain, in which reference TRBV14 and TRBJ2-3 provide the parts outside the CDR3, is EAGVTQFPSHSVIEKGQTVTLRCDPISGHDNLYWYRRVMGKEIKFLLHFVKESKQDESGMPNNRFLAERTGGTYSTLKVQPAELEDSGVYFCASSQGGPSTDTQYFGPGTRLTVL.

This sequence joins TRBV30 and TRBJ1-2, with 9 bases that match TRBD1. This CDR3 has 15 residues. Germline CDR1 and CDR2: GTSNPN and SVGIG (reference sequence). V trimming: 3 bases; J trimming: 4 bases; junction bases outside the gene matches: 9. CDR3 DNA sequence: TGTGCCTGGAGAACTCCCGGGACAGGGAGCTATGGCTACACCTTC. Protein: CAWRTPGTGSYGYTF.

V gene TRBV5-4 combines with J gene TRBJ1-2; 9 bases map to TRBD1. There are 14 residues in the CDR3. The ends lost 3 bases at V and 5 bases at J; junction bases unmatched: 5. Germline CDR1 SGHNT, CDR2 YYREEE (reference sequence). The DNA of the CDR3 is TGTGCCAGCAGCTCGACAGGGGGTAGTTATGGCTACACCTTC. It codes for CASSSTGGSYGYTF.

The chain is built from TRBV10-2 and TRBJ1-1, with 7 nucleotides matching TRBD1. With 3 bases clipped from V and 0 bases from J, the junction kept 7 bases outside the gene matches. The germline V gene has CDR1 WSHSY and CDR2 SAAADI. This CDR3 contains 16 residues. The CDR3 loop is CASSDYSDRLNTEAFF. In DNA, the CDR3 is TGCGCCAGCAGTGACTACTCGGACAGGTTGAACACTGAAGCTTTCTTT.